These T cell receptor beta chains were read from a single sample in a study of shared clonotypes between healthy human individuals. Assay used: immunoSEQ multiplex PCR; TCRdb lists only in-frame clones, some missing. This table holds 2,500,000 or so clones, approximately 94% found once. The sequenced sample consisted of naive CD4+ T cells from PBMCs. These receptors were collected from a young man in good health. Some clones in this sample may be carry-over from other donors' samples. The CDR3 runs from the conserved cysteine through the conserved F or W. Fields, in order: J gene, D gene, clone size, V gene, CDR3 DNA, CDR3 protein. A D gene is named only where the DNA matches it firmly. Clone size is stated in some rows and not others, as once, few, many or a class when expanded.

j_call: TRBJ2-2
d_call: .
clone_size: .
v_call: TRBV4-3
cdr3_nt: TGCGCCAGCAGCCAAGATCATAGGCAGAACACCGGGGAGCTGTTTTTT
cdr3_aa: CASSQDHRQNTGELFF

j_call: TRBJ2-5
d_call: .
clone_size: .
v_call: TRBV12-5
cdr3_nt: TGTGCTAGTGCCGGTAGAGGTGAGGAGACCCAGTACTTC
cdr3_aa: CASAGRGEETQYF

j_call: TRBJ1-6
d_call: TRBD1
clone_size: .
v_call: TRBV7-9
cdr3_nt: TGTGCCAGCAGCTTAGTACAGGGGAACGCTTCACCCCTCCACTTT
cdr3_aa: CASSLVQGNASPLHF

j_call: TRBJ2-7
d_call: TRBD1
clone_size: .
v_call: TRBV4-3
cdr3_nt: TGCGCCAGCAGCCAAGCAGGGGGCGAGCAGTACTTC
cdr3_aa: CASSQAGGEQYF

j_call: TRBJ2-7
d_call: .
clone_size: .
v_call: TRBV18
cdr3_nt: TGTGCCAGCTCACCGGGAGTCTACGAGCAGTACTTC
cdr3_aa: CASSPGVYEQYF

j_call: TRBJ2-3
d_call: TRBD2
clone_size: .
v_call: TRBV28
cdr3_nt: TGTGCCAGCAGTCTAGCGGGAGGTGGGGCGGCAGATACGCAGTATTTT
cdr3_aa: CASSLAGGGAADTQYF

j_call: TRBJ2-5
d_call: TRBD2
clone_size: .
v_call: TRBV7-3
cdr3_nt: TGTGCCAGCAGCTCCGGACTAGGGCTAGCGGGAGAAGAGACCCAGTACTTC
cdr3_aa: CASSSGLGLAGEETQYF

j_call: TRBJ1-2
d_call: .
clone_size: .
v_call: TRBV19
cdr3_nt: TGTGCCAGTAATGGGGACATATTCAACTATGGCTACACCTTC
cdr3_aa: CASNGDIFNYGYTF

j_call: TRBJ1-5
d_call: .
clone_size: .
v_call: TRBV7-9
cdr3_nt: TGTGCCAGCAGCTTAATGGGAGGTAATCAGCCCCAGCATTTT
cdr3_aa: CASSLMGGNQPQHF

j_call: TRBJ1-1
d_call: .
clone_size: .
v_call: TRBV6-1
cdr3_nt: TGTGCCAGCAGGGCAGGGGTGGGGACTGAAGCTTTCTTT
cdr3_aa: CASRAGVGTEAFF

j_call: TRBJ2-1
d_call: .
clone_size: .
v_call: TRBV28
cdr3_nt: TGTGCCAGCAGCCAGCTAAACTACAATGAGCAGTTCTTC
cdr3_aa: CASSQLNYNEQFF

j_call: TRBJ1-3
d_call: .
clone_size: .
v_call: TRBV4-3
cdr3_nt: TGCGCCAGCAGCCCCTCCCAGGGATCTGGAAACACCATATATTTT
cdr3_aa: CASSPSQGSGNTIYF

j_call: TRBJ1-3
d_call: TRBD1
clone_size: .
v_call: TRBV7-2
cdr3_nt: TGTGCCAGCAGCTTAAACCTTAACTTTGCGGACAGGGATGGAAACACCATATATTTT
cdr3_aa: CASSLNLNFADRDGNTIYF

j_call: TRBJ2-1
d_call: .
clone_size: .
v_call: TRBV18
cdr3_nt: TGTGCCAGCTCACCACCGACCGGGGTTTTATACAATGAGCAGTTCTTC
cdr3_aa: CASSPPTGVLYNEQFF

j_call: TRBJ2-3
d_call: .
clone_size: .
v_call: TRBV7-2
cdr3_nt: TGTGCCAGCAGCAAGGGACCTTCGGCAAGGTGGGATACGCAGTATTTT
cdr3_aa: CASSKGPSARWDTQYF

j_call: TRBJ2-1
d_call: TRBD2
clone_size: .
v_call: TRBV20-1
cdr3_nt: TGCAGTGCTAGGTGGCGGGAGGTAATCTTC
cdr3_aa: CSARWREVIF

j_call: TRBJ1-1
d_call: .
clone_size: .
v_call: TRBV5-8
cdr3_nt: TGTGCCAGCAAGAGGGGTGTAGCTTTCTTT
cdr3_aa: CASKRGVAFF

j_call: TRBJ2-7
d_call: .
clone_size: once
v_call: TRBV6-6
cdr3_nt: TGTGCCAGCTCTGTTGGAACCGAGCAGTACTTC
cdr3_aa: CASSVGTEQYF

j_call: TRBJ2-1
d_call: .
clone_size: .
v_call: TRBV10-3
cdr3_nt: TGTGCCATCAGTGACGTTTTAGGGGTCGCCTACAATGAGCAGTTCTTC
cdr3_aa: CAISDVLGVAYNEQFF

j_call: TRBJ2-3
d_call: TRBD2
clone_size: .
v_call: TRBV7-3
cdr3_nt: TGTGCCAGCAGCTTAACGGTGGGAGGGCCCGATACGCAGTATTTT
cdr3_aa: CASSLTVGGPDTQYF

j_call: TRBJ1-4
d_call: TRBD1
clone_size: .
v_call: TRBV4-3
cdr3_nt: TGCGCCAGCAGCCAAGATGGGACAGGGCTTGAAAAACTGTTTTTT
cdr3_aa: CASSQDGTGLEKLFF

j_call: TRBJ1-1
d_call: .
clone_size: .
v_call: TRBV5-4
cdr3_nt: TGTGCCAGCAGCCGCCCCGGACGGGTGAACACTGAAGCTTTCTTT
cdr3_aa: CASSRPGRVNTEAFF

j_call: TRBJ1-5
d_call: TRBD1
clone_size: .
v_call: TRBV18
cdr3_nt: TGTGCCAGCTCACCGGGACAGGGAGAAGGGGTATCCTATAGCAATCAGCCCCAGCATTTT
cdr3_aa: CASSPGQGEGVSYSNQPQHF

j_call: TRBJ1-5
d_call: .
clone_size: few
v_call: TRBV10-3
cdr3_nt: TGTGCCATCACTCCAGGCCTCAATCAGCCCCAGCATTTT
cdr3_aa: CAITPGLNQPQHF

j_call: TRBJ1-3
d_call: .
clone_size: once
v_call: TRBV13
cdr3_nt: TGTGCCAGCAGCTTAGGCCCAGGACGAAGCTCTGGAAACACCATATATTTT
cdr3_aa: CASSLGPGRSSGNTIYF

j_call: TRBJ2-5
d_call: .
clone_size: .
v_call: TRBV12-5
cdr3_nt: TGTGCTAGTGGTCAAGAAGAGACCCAGTACTTC
cdr3_aa: CASGQEETQYF

j_call: TRBJ2-5
d_call: TRBD2
clone_size: .
v_call: TRBV7-8
cdr3_nt: TGTGCCAGCACGTTAGCGGGAGGTTGGGAGACCCAGTACTTC
cdr3_aa: CASTLAGGWETQYF

j_call: TRBJ1-3
d_call: .
clone_size: .
v_call: TRBV7-2
cdr3_nt: TGTGCCAGCAGCTTAGGGAGGACCTCTGGAAACACCATATATTTT
cdr3_aa: CASSLGRTSGNTIYF

j_call: TRBJ2-5
d_call: .
clone_size: .
v_call: TRBV18
cdr3_nt: TGTGCCAGCTCACCACCGGGAGGAAGAGAGACCCAGTACTTC
cdr3_aa: CASSPPGGRETQYF

j_call: TRBJ2-7
d_call: .
clone_size: .
v_call: TRBV7-2
cdr3_nt: TGTGCCAGCAGCTTATGGAGCCCCCGGCGAGCCTACGAGCAGTACTTC
cdr3_aa: CASSLWSPRRAYEQYF

j_call: TRBJ1-3
d_call: .
clone_size: .
v_call: TRBV28
cdr3_nt: TGTGCCAGCAGGCTCCGGGGCCAGAGTGGAAACACCATATATTTT
cdr3_aa: CASRLRGQSGNTIYF

j_call: TRBJ2-2
d_call: TRBD1
clone_size: .
v_call: TRBV7-6
cdr3_nt: TGTGCCAGCAGCTTAGAGGGACAGATAAACACCGGGGAGCTGTTTTTT
cdr3_aa: CASSLEGQINTGELFF

j_call: TRBJ2-2
d_call: .
clone_size: .
v_call: TRBV28
cdr3_nt: TGTGCCAGCAGTCCCCTGTCCGGGGAGCTGTTTTTT
cdr3_aa: CASSPLSGELFF

j_call: TRBJ2-5
d_call: TRBD2
clone_size: .
v_call: TRBV4-2
cdr3_nt: TGTGCCAGCAGCCCGTCCGGACTAGCGGGAGAGCCAGAGACCCAGTACTTC
cdr3_aa: CASSPSGLAGEPETQYF

j_call: TRBJ2-3
d_call: .
clone_size: .
v_call: TRBV19
cdr3_nt: TGTGCCAGTAGAGGGCTGAGGCAGAGCACAGATACGCAGTATTTT
cdr3_aa: CASRGLRQSTDTQYF

j_call: TRBJ2-7
d_call: TRBD1
clone_size: .
v_call: TRBV5-4
cdr3_nt: TGTGCCAGCAGCTTGGCCGGACAGGTCGAGCAGTACTTC
cdr3_aa: CASSLAGQVEQYF